This TCR beta chain comes out of a study of OX40 agonist ivuxolimab in advanced cancers. Study information: The mean age was about 61 years, ranging from about 20 to 90, with less than 90% of participants male. Findings of the study overall: The 0.1-3.0 mg/kg partial responders had among the lowest clonal expansion.

The CDR3 is 14 amino acids. Germline-derived CDR1 and CDR2 are LNHDA and SQIVND (reference sequence). V shed 5 bases, J shed 6 bases, and the junction held 9 bases outside the gene matches. Notes on this clone: Antigen: not known.

Sequencing was performed with immunoSEQ multiplex PCR; in TCRdb, only in-frame clones are kept and a portion is missing. The sample includes tens of thousands of clones, roughly 84% seen only once; the top ten take around 4.6%. The sample was CD4+ or CD8+ T cells sorted from blood, taken in a trial of the OX40 agonist ivuxolimab. This chain uses TRBV19 with TRBJ2-7; TRBD2 matches at 8 bases. The source is an adult with an advanced solid tumor such as melanoma, head and neck, liver or kidney cancer. The CDR3 DNA follows: TGTGCCAGTAGTTTGGCGGGAGGTAACTCCGAGCAGTACTTC. Amino acid sequence: CASSLAGGNSEQYF. The entire variable domain, with the rest obtained from reference TRBV19 and TRBJ2-7, is as follows: DGGITQSPKYLFRKEGQNVTLSCEQNLNHDAMYWYRQDPGQGLRLIYYSQIVNDFQKGDIAEGYSVSREKKESFPLTVTSAQKNPTAFYLCASSLAGGNSEQYFGPGTRLTVT.